This TCR beta chain emerged from a study of T cell repertoires in cytomegalovirus infection. Findings and limits, study-wide: HLA-C-restricted CMV clonotypes gave the most frequent clonotype in two of eight donors.

TCRdb redid the calling of the reads with MiXCR, one entry per CDR3 protein. The table includes more than 350,000 distinct CDR3 sequences, approximately 31% detected once. V was clipped by 11 bases and J by 1 base; unmatched bases: 7. The length of the CDR3 is 13 residues. From germline, CDR1 is SGHVT and CDR2 SQSDAQ. A word on this clonotype: Its antigen is not identified.

This chain links TRBV7-4 with TRBJ1-1, with TRBD1 identical over 7 bases. This TCR was sampled from a human donor in good health (CMV status not recorded). Some clones in this sample may be carry-over from other donors' samples. The sequenced material came from PBMCs. CDR3 sequence reads: CAARGDWNTEAFF. In DNA form, the CDR3 reads TGTGCCGCCAGGGGGGATTGGAACACTGAAGCTTTCTTT.